Shown below are 15 T cell receptor beta chains from a single sample sequenced in a study of low-dose radiotherapy and immunotherapy resistance in tumors. Time point in this sample: after trial treatment. Specified treatment: LDRT plus nivolumab, ipilimumab, low-dose cyclophosphamide and aspirin (RACIN trial). TRAV- and TRBV-specific primers, spanning alpha and beta chains, primed first-strand cDNA. Amplification, which lasted 20 PCR cycles, used a constant-region primer and V-primer adapter to amplify TCRs. Each CDR3 protein gets one entry after TCRdb re-called the reads with MiXCR. The sample includes about 30,000 distinct CDR3 sequences, 45% to 50% of them seen just once. The sequenced sample was PBMCs, obtained after low-dose radiotherapy plus immunotherapy. The receptors shown here come from a male donor with gallbladder cancer.

In DNA form, the CDR3 reads TGTGCCAGCAGCTTAGGTACGGTGAACACTGAAGCTTTCTTT. Protein product: CASSLGTVNTEAFF. J is TRBJ1-1 and V is TRBV11-2; no clear D. This CDR3 contains 14 residues. CDR1 and CDR2 from the germline V gene are SGHAT and FQNNGV. V dropped 1 base and J dropped 0 bases, with 6 bases sitting between them.

This chain links TRBV29-1 with TRBJ2-5; perhaps TRBD1 as D (5 bases). CDR3 length equals 10 residues. Germline assignment: CDR1 SQVTM and CDR2 ANQGSEA. Trimming cost V 7 bases and J 3 bases, with 6 bases left between them. The CDR3 nucleotides read TGCAGCGCCAGGGAAGAGACCCAGTACTTC. It codes for CSAREETQYF.

The rearrangement joins TRBV24-1 to TRBJ1-5, with a weak D call TRBD1 (5 bases). The V gene lost 5 bases and the J gene lost 4 bases, with 14 bases spanning the gap. Germline V CDR1 and CDR2: KGHDR, SFDVKD. The CDR3 consists of 15 residues. CDR3: CATSASGIDNQPQHF. The DNA for the CDR3 is TGTGCCACCAGTGCGTCAGGGATAGATAATCAGCCCCAGCATTTT.

This clonotype rates as medium-sized. This chain joins TRBV7-2 and TRBJ1-1; 7 bases fit TRBD1. The CDR3 loop spans 13 amino acids. The germline V gene encodes CDR1 SGHTA and CDR2 FQGNSA. V trimming: 5 bases; J trimming: 4 bases; junction bases outside the gene matches: 4. CDR3: CASSPGGGTEAFF. The CDR3 DNA reads as TGTGCCAGCAGCCCAGGGGGAGGCACTGAAGCTTTCTTT. The full variable domain, rest sourced from reference TRBV7-2 and TRBJ1-1, is GAGVSQSPSNKVTEKGKDVELRCDPISGHTALYWYRQSLGQGLEFLIYFQGNSAPDKSGLPSDRFSAERTGGSVSTLTIQRTQQEDSAVYLCASSPGGGTEAFFGQGTRLTVV.

This clonotype appeared a few times. The J gene is TRBJ2-7, the V gene TRBV4-3, with 7 bases that match TRBD2. The length of the CDR3 is 16 residues. The V gene's germline CDR1 is LGHNA and CDR2 YSLEER. The J segment lost 3 bases and the V segment lost 2 bases, leaving 10 bases of the junction unmatched. CDR3 coding DNA: TGCGCCAGCAGCCAACCCCGGGGGGAGGAGAACTACGAGCAGTACTTC. As protein: CASSQPRGEENYEQYF.

This clonotype is termed medium-sized. A junction end diverges from the germline sequence, so it may reflect a read error. J is TRBJ1-2 and V is TRBV5-1; perhaps TRBD1 as D (5 bases). From germline, CDR1 is SGHRS and CDR2 YFSETQ. This CDR3 is 15 amino acids long. The CDR3 sequence: CASSLEGRTVYGYTF. CDR3 nucleotide sequence: TGTGCCAGCAGCTTGGAGGGACGGACCGTCTATGGCTACACCTTC.

By proportion, this clonotype is medium-sized (0.01 to 0.1%). This chain uses TRBV6-5 with TRBJ2-3, with D tentatively TRBD1 (5 bases). This CDR3 has 14 residues. V lost 6 bases to trimming and J lost 6 bases, with 16 bases between them. Per the germline V gene, CDR1 is MNHEY and CDR2 is SVGAGI. The CDR3 loop reads CASSRLGAKDTQYF. The CDR3, as DNA: TGTGCCAGCAGCCGATTAGGGGCGAAGGATACGCAGTATTTT.

This clonotype was found once. The chain has TRBV20-1 and TRBJ1-1; no reliable D call. V was trimmed by 2 bases and J by 4 bases, leaving 8 bases between them. This CDR3 has 12 amino acids. Germline loops: CDR1 DFQATT, CDR2 SNEGSKA (reference sequence). CDR3 coding DNA: TGCAGTGCTAGACGCATTTTCACTGAAGCTTTCTTT. It specifies CSARRIFTEAFF.

This clonotype is medium-sized within its sample. At one end the junction does not follow the germline gene, possibly because of a read error. The rearrangement joins TRBV11-2 to TRBJ1-2; no clear D gene. Germline CDR1 reads SGHAT; CDR2 reads FQNNGV. The CDR3 is 14 amino acids. The CDR3 loop reads CASSLESVNYGYTF. CDR3 DNA: TGCGCCAGCAGCTTAGAGTCCGTGAACTATGGCTACACCTTC.

This chain uses TRBV9 with TRBJ2-4; 8 bases agree with TRBD2. Per germline, CDR1 SGDLS and CDR2 YYNGEE. J was trimmed by 6 bases and V by 6 bases; bases with no gene match: 14. CDR3 length: 16 residues. The CDR3 coding sequence is TGTGCCAGCACCCCGGGCGCCGGGGGGGCCTCAAACATTCAGTACTTC. Protein product: CASTPGAGGASNIQYF.

This clonotype occurred many times. The chain links TRBV18 to TRBJ2-2; D gene uncertain. The CDR3 sequence is 14 residues long. Germline V gene data show CDR1 as KGHSH and CDR2 as LQKENI. V was shortened by 8 bases and J by 3 bases, with 13 bases between the two germline ends. CDR3 sequence (DNA): TGTGCCAGCCGGGTGGTACTGGACACCGGGGAGCTGTTTTTT. This gives the protein CASRVVLDTGELFF.

The rearrangement uses TRBV28 and TRBJ2-5; either TRBD1 or TRBD2 may fit D (5 bases each). Looked up from germline, CDR1 is MDHEN and CDR2 is SYDVKM. V was pared by 2 bases and J by 7 bases, with 14 bases between. The CDR3 length is 14 residues. CDR3 coding DNA: TGTGCCAGCAGTTTAGGTCCTCCCGGGGCGACCCAGTACTTC. It is translated as CASSLGPPGATQYF.

As regards this clonotype: Its ends do not fully match the called genes, so a read error is possible. This chain uses TRBV4-1 with TRBJ2-5; D is unclear. The CDR3 is made up of 14 amino acids. Germline V gives CDR1 MGHRA, CDR2 YSYEKL. The CDR3 coding sequence is TGTGCCAGCAGCCAAGCCCAGTACCAAGAGACCCAGTACTTC. It encodes CASSQAQYQETQYF.

The chain has TRBV10-2 and TRBJ2-7, with D uncertain. The CDR3 has 13 amino acids. V dropped 0 bases and J dropped 6 bases, with 9 bases sitting between them. Per the germline V gene, CDR1 is WSHSY and CDR2 is SAAADI. The CDR3 nucleotides read TGCGCCAGCAGTGAGTCTGGTACAACCGAGCAGTACTTC. This gives the protein CASSESGTTEQYF.

This clonotype was found many times. The rearrangement uses TRBV18 and TRBJ1-1; D gene unclear. The CDR3 covers 14 residues. Germline V gene sequence: CDR1 KGHSH, CDR2 LQKENI. V lost 0 bases and J 1 base, leaving 6 bases between the germline ends. CDR3 DNA sequence: TGTGCCAGCTCACCACCTGTCGAGAACACTGAAGCTTTCTTT. Translated: CASSPPVENTEAFF.